The rows below give T cell receptor beta chains drawn from one sample of a study of regulatory T cells in long-lasting Graves disease. TCRdb recomputed calls from the multiplex PCR reads with MiXCR, one row per CDR3 protein. The data contain 350,000 to 450,000 distinct CDR3 sequences, 12% of them seen just once; the ten biggest clones take up 18%. These data were also reused for a study on T cells in Graves' hyperthyroidism and ophthalmopathy.

The sample consisted of peripheral blood mononuclear cells (PBMCs), taken at new diagnosis, from a patient treated with antithyroid drugs. All receptors come from a woman aged 18-29 years with Graves disease. The CDR3 runs from the conserved cysteine through the conserved F or W. Each record gives: D gene, V gene, clone size, J gene, CDR3 protein, CDR3 DNA. A D gene is named only where the DNA matches it firmly. The size entry is marked missing in some rows and otherwise reads once, few, many or a size class.

D: TRBD1; V: TRBV2; size: many; J: TRBJ1-1; CDR3: CAITGTGGSLSTEAFF; DNA: TGTGCCATCACCGGGACAGGGGGAAGTTTAAGCACTGAAGCTTTCTTT
D: .; V: TRBV6-2/TRBV6-3; size: few; J: TRBJ2-5; CDR3: CASELRPRGETQYF; DNA: TGTGCCAGCGAGCTTCGGCCCCGCGGGGAGACCCAGTACTTC
D: .; V: TRBV6-1; size: few; J: TRBJ1-2; CDR3: CTSIQHLRGADYGYTF; DNA: TGTACCAGCATCCAACATCTGAGGGGCGCGGACTATGGCTACACCTTC
D: TRBD2; V: TRBV20-1; size: .; J: TRBJ2-2; CDR3: CSAILAGAVAGELFF; DNA: TGCAGTGCTATACTAGCGGGAGCCGTCGCCGGGGAGCTGTTTTTT
D: .; V: TRBV3-1; size: many; J: TRBJ1-2; CDR3: CASSRRRRDKTFYTF; DNA: TGTGCCAGCAGCCGAAGGCGGCGGGACAAGACATTCTACACCTTC
D: .; V: TRBV27; size: many; J: TRBJ2-1; CDR3: CASSLIPGRSYNEQFF; DNA: TGTGCCAGCAGTCTAATTCCGGGGCGCTCCTACAATGAGCAGTTCTTC
D: .; V: TRBV11-3; size: many; J: TRBJ2-1; CDR3: CASSLEVLGSSNEQFF; DNA: TGTGCCAGCAGCTTAGAAGTCCTTGGGAGTAGCAATGAGCAGTTCTTC
D: .; V: TRBV5-1; size: .; J: TRBJ2-1; CDR3: CASSFRGAGVFPYNEQFF; DNA: TGCGCCAGCAGCTTCAGGGGGGCGGGAGTTTTCCCCTACAATGAGCAGTTCTTC
D: .; V: TRBV6-5; size: many; J: TRBJ1-1; CDR3: CASSYWDTNTEAFF; DNA: TGTGCCAGCAGTTACTGGGACACGAACACTGAAGCTTTCTTT
D: .; V: TRBV2; size: many; J: TRBJ2-1; CDR3: CASSTERGSEQFF; DNA: TGTGCCAGCAGTACGGAAAGGGGGAGTGAGCAGTTCTTC
D: .; V: TRBV12-3/TRBV12-4; size: many; J: TRBJ2-1; CDR3: CASSLPPGVEQFF; DNA: TGTGCCAGCAGTTTACCCCCCGGAGTTGAGCAGTTCTTC
D: TRBD2; V: TRBV28; size: .; J: TRBJ2-5; CDR3: CASSLGTSGGRAGETQYF; DNA: TGTGCCAGCAGTTTAGGGACTAGCGGGGGCCGGGCGGGGGAGACCCAGTACTTC
D: .; V: TRBV12-3/TRBV12-4; size: many; J: TRBJ2-5; CDR3: CASSRDRIQETQYF; DNA: TGTGCCAGCAGCCGTGACAGAATCCAAGAGACCCAGTACTTC
D: TRBD2; V: TRBV10-3; size: few; J: TRBJ2-1; CDR3: CAIGGGDFDEQFF; DNA: TGTGCCATCGGGGGGGGGGATTTCGATGAGCAGTTCTTC
D: TRBD1; V: TRBV9; size: .; J: TRBJ2-3; CDR3: CASSVGKGGQGAIDTQYF; DNA: TGTGCCAGCAGCGTAGGCAAAGGAGGACAGGGGGCAATAGATACGCAGTATTTT
D: .; V: TRBV6-5; size: few; J: TRBJ2-7; CDR3: CASSYAPDGSYEQYF; DNA: TGTGCCAGCAGTTACGCCCCAGACGGGTCCTACGAGCAGTACTTC
D: TRBD1; V: TRBV20-1; size: many; J: TRBJ1-2; CDR3: CSARDRGLVYGYTF; DNA: TGCAGTGCTAGAGACAGGGGGCTAGTCTATGGCTACACCTTC